This T cell receptor beta chain was documented in a study of vaccination effects on CD4 cells after COVID-19. General study results and limits: Marked contraction was observed in infection-induced and vaccine-induced clones late after vaccination.

Prior to sequencing, the ViraFEST assay stimulated PBMC with viral peptide pools, which expanded the antigen-specific CD4+ T cells. The culture ran for 10 days, and then CD4+ T cells were isolated. PCR-confirmed SARS-CoV-2 infection occurred in the person between March and December 2020. Regarding this clone: Its antigen is still unknown.

Germline V lookup: CDR1 SGHVS, CDR2 FQNEAQ. This CDR3 spans 14 amino acids. Trimming cost V 7 bases and J 3 bases, with 16 bases left between them. Assay: immunoSEQ multiplex PCR; the TCRdb copy retains only in-frame clones and omits some. Among around 75,000 clones listed, 60% to 75% were seen once. The source of this sequence is a human donor who had a prior SARS-CoV-2 infection. The chain uses TRBV7-8 and TRBJ2-7; TRBD2 might be the D (5 bases). This sample comprised CD4+ T cells from PBMCs cultured with HIV peptides, obtained before COVID-19 vaccination. The subset denotes: HIV-1 Nef peptide pool negative control/reference culture. The CDR3 DNA follows: TGTGCCAGCACCCGAGCCGGCGGGTTCTACGAGCAGTACTTC. Protein: CASTRAGGFYEQYF.